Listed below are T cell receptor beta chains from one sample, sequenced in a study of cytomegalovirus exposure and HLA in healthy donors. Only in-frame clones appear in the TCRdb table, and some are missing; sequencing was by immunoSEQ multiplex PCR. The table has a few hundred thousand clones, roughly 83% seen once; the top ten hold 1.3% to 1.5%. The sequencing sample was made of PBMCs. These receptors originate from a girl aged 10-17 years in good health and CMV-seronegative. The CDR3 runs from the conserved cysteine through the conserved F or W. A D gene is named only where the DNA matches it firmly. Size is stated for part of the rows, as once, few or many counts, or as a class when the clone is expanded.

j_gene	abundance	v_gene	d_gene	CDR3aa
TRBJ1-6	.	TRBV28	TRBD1	CASSRVGDRVYSPLHF
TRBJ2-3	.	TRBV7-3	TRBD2	CASSLLAGVTDTQYF
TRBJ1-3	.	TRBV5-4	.	CASSLVGREQTGNTIYF
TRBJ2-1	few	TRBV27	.	CASSFGGTAYNEQFF
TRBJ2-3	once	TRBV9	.	CASSVTWATDTQYF
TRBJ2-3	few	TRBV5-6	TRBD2	CASSFRTSGGVDTQYF
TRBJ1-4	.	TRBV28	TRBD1	CASSFGTGYEKLFF
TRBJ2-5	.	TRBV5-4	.	CASSLVDNAETQYF
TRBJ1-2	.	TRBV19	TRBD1	CASSPDRAGGYTF
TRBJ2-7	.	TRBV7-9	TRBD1	CASSRGGDRRPYEQYF
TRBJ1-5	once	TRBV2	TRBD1	CASSGRTGLVSNQPQHF
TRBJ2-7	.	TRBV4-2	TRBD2	CASSQAGGPSNEQYF
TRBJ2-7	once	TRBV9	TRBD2	CASSVGGGDTYEQYF
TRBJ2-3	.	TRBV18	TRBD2	CASSPPLGGASWDTQYF
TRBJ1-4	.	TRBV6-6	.	CASSPRARGNEKLFF
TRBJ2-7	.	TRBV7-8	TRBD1	CASSLVGTAYEQYF
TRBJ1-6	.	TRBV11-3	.	CASSLDPPRALALHF
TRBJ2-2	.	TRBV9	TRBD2	CASSVDGGSDNTGELFF
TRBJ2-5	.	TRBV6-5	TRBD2	CASKTSGSETQYF
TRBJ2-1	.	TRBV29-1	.	CSVVRYNEQFF
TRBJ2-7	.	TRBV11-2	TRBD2	CASSLSSGGLSSYEQYF
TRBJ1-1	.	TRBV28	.	CASSREISTGGTEAFF
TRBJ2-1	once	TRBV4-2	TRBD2	CASSQDRLAVGMNKQFF
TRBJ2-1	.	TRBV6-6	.	CASSYPGLYNEQFF
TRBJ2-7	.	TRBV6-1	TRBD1	CASRPGQVGYEQYF
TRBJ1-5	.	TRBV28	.	CASSSREFNQPQHF
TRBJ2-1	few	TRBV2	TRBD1	CASTATGTGGSQQFF
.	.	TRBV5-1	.	CASKRTGSEQYF
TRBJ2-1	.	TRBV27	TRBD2	CASSLAGGPYNEQFF
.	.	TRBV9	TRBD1	CARNSDRGYEQYF
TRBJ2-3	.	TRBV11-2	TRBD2	CASNIWGGTQYF
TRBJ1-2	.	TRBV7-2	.	CASSFGVLDGYTF
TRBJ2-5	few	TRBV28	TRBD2	CASSLWGGDLLWEQYF
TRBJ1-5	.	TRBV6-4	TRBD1	CAVPWTGGEGCNQPQHF
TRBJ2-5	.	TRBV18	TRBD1	CATRQGLKETQYF
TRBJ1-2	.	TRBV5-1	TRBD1	CASSLEGTASNYGYTF
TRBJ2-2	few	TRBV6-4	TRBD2	CASSDSGGEHGELFF
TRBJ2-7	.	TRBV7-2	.	CASSFGGDFYEQYF
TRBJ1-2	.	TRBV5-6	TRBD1	CASSLGQGWTSNYGYTF
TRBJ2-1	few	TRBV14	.	CASSPASSYNEQFF
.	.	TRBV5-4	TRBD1	CASSFGGQAFTYEQYF
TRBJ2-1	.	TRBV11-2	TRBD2	CASSRLAGTNNEQFF